A selection of T cell receptor beta chains follows, all from one sample in a study of identical twins. MiXCR was run by TCRdb on the 5' RACE reads, yielding one entry per CDR3 protein. The data hold 470,000 or so distinct CDR3 sequences, with 24% observed a single time. These data were likewise used in another study, on T cells expressing NK-cell markers.

The sequencing sample was made of CD4+ T cells sorted from blood. The origin of the receptors is a woman under 30 in good health. The CDR3 runs from the conserved cysteine through the conserved F or W. The D gene is left open where the match is weak. The size of a clone is reported for some rows only, either as once, few or many, or as a class for expanded clones.

TRBV7-3	.	few	15	TRBJ2-7	TGTGCCAGCAGCTTAGGAAGGCAGGGACGGTACGAGCAGTACTTC	CASSLGRQGRYEQYF
TRBV7-3	.	.	14	TRBJ1-6	TGTGCCAGCAGCTTACAGCCTAATAATTCACCCCTCCACTTT	CASSLQPNNSPLHF
TRBV7-9	.	.	13	TRBJ1-2	TGTGCCAGCAGCTTACAGGAGGGAGATGGCTACACCTTC	CASSLQEGDGYTF
TRBV6-1	TRBD1	few	16	TRBJ2-1	TGTGCCAGCAGGCTCGGACAGGGGGCCATCTACAATGAGCAGTTCTTC	CASRLGQGAIYNEQFF
TRBV24-1	TRBD2	.	17	TRBJ2-3	TGTGCCACCAGTGATTTACTACTAGCGGAATACACAGATACGCAGTATTTT	CATSDLLLAEYTDTQYF
TRBV7-2	TRBD2	few	14	TRBJ2-4	TGTGCCAGCAGCTTAGGACTAGCGGTTAACATTCAGTACTTC	CASSLGLAVNIQYF
TRBV4-3	TRBD2	.	17	TRBJ2-2	TGCGCCAGCAGCCAGGGACTAGCGGGAGGAGTGACCGGGGAGCTGTTTTTT	CASSQGLAGGVTGELFF
TRBV11-2	TRBD1	.	15	TRBJ2-2	TGTGCCAGCCATGACAGGGGGCCGAACACCGGGGAGCTGTTTTTT	CASHDRGPNTGELFF
TRBV3-1	.	few	13	TRBJ1-1	TGTGCCAGCAGCCACCTGGGTCACACTGAAGCTTTCTTT	CASSHLGHTEAFF
TRBV5-1	.	.	12	TRBJ1-1	TGCGCCAGCAGCTTGGCCGGAGATGAAGCTTTCTTT	CASSLAGDEAFF
TRBV7-2	TRBD1	few	15	TRBJ2-4	TGTGCCAGCAGCCCAGGGGGCGCGATGGAAAACATTCAGTACTTC	CASSPGGAMENIQYF
TRBV4-2	.	few	16	TRBJ2-3	TGTGCCAGCAGCCAGTCGCCGGGACTTAGCACAGATACGCAGTATTTT	CASSQSPGLSTDTQYF
TRBV7-2	TRBD2	few	15	TRBJ2-3	TGTGCCAGCAGCTTTAGACTAGCGGGAGGGGATACGCAGTATTTT	CASSFRLAGGDTQYF
TRBV7-9	TRBD1	.	13	TRBJ2-1	TGTGCCAGCAGCCTGGCCGGGACAGCAGAGCAGTTCTTC	CASSLAGTAEQFF
TRBV4-3	TRBD2	.	17	TRBJ2-3	TGCGCCAGCAGCCGCAAGCCCCCGGGAGGGTCTGTGGATACGCAGTATTTT	CASSRKPPGGSVDTQYF
TRBV5-5	TRBD1	.	15	TRBJ2-7	TGTGCCAGCAGCCGGGAGACAGGGGGACTCTACGAGCAGTACTTC	CASSRETGGLYEQYF
TRBV27	TRBD1	few	14	TRBJ1-2	TGTGCCAGCAGTTTACGGACAGGGGGACATGGCTACACCTTC	CASSLRTGGHGYTF
TRBV20-1	TRBD1	few	12	TRBJ2-1	TGCAGTGTACACAGGGGGAACAATGAGCAGTTCTTC	CSVHRGNNEQFF
TRBV12-3/TRBV12-4	.	few	14	TRBJ2-5	TGTGCCAGCAGTTTCTCCGACCACCGGATGACCCAGTACTTC	CASSFSDHRMTQYF
TRBV3-1	.	few	13	TRBJ2-1	TGTGCCAGCAGCCCGAGGGTGAGCAATGAGCAGTTCTTC	CASSPRVSNEQFF
TRBV7-8	.	.	14	TRBJ2-3	TGTGCCAGCAGCTTAGCGGTTCAGGCCCCTGGGGGGTATTGG	CASSLAVQAPGGYW
TRBV11-3	.	.	11	TRBJ1-1	TGTGCCAGCAGCTTGTATGATGAAGCTTTCTTT	CASSLYDEAFF
TRBV10-3	TRBD2	.	16	TRBJ2-5	TGTGCCATCAGTGAGTCGCCTAGCGGGGGCCAGGAGACCCAGTACTTC	CAISESPSGGQETQYF
TRBV9	TRBD1	.	15	TRBJ2-2	TGTGCCAGCAGCACGACAGGGACGAACACCGGGGAGCTGTTTTTT	CASSTTGTNTGELFF
TRBV27	TRBD1	.	16	TRBJ1-5	TGTGCCAGCAGTTCCGCACAGGGGGCGAAGTATCAGCCCCAGCATTTT	CASSSAQGAKYQPQHF
TRBV20-1	TRBD2	.	15	TRBJ2-2	TGCAGTGCTGGACCGACTAGCCCGAACACCGGGGAGCTGTTTTTT	CSAGPTSPNTGELFF
TRBV14	TRBD2	.	15	TRBJ2-1	TGTGCCAGCAGCAACCGACTAGCGGGGACGCATGAGCAGTTCTTC	CASSNRLAGTHEQFF
TRBV10-3	.	many	12	TRBJ2-7	TGTGCCATCAGTGCCCTGGCCAGGGAGCAGTACTTC	CAISALAREQYF
TRBV5-1	TRBD2	few	12	TRBJ2-5	TGCGCCAGCAGCCGGGGGGAAGAGACCCAGTACTTC	CASSRGEETQYF
TRBV7-9	.	.	14	TRBJ2-2	TGTGCCAGCAGCTCGATCAAGGGCTCCGGGGAGCTGTTTTTT	CASSSIKGSGELFF
TRBV5-1	TRBD2	.	16	TRBJ2-1	TGCGCCAGCAGCTCTGGACTAGCGGGGGCAATGGCTGAGCAGTTCTTC	CASSSGLAGAMAEQFF